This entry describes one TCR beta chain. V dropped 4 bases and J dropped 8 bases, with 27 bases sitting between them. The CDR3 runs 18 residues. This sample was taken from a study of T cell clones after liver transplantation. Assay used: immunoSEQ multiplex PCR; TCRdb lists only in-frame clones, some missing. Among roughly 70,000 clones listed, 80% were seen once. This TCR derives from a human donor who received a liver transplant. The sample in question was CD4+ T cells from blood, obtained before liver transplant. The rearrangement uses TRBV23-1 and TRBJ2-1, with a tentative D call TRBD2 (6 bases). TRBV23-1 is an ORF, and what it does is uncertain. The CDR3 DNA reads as TGCGCCAGCAGTCCAGGTTCGTCCAGGGCGGTTTTAGCGGATGAGCAGTTCTTC. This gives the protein CASSPGSSRAVLADEQFF.